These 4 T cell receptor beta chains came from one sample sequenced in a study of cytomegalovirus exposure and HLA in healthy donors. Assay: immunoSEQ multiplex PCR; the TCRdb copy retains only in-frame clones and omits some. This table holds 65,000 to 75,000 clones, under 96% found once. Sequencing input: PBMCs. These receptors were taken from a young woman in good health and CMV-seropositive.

CDR3 DNA: TGTGCCAGCAGCCGAAGTGGGCAGGATCGGGAGACCCAGTACTTC. Protein: CASSRSGQDRETQYF. The chain recombines TRBV7-3 with TRBJ2-5; no firm D call. Germline V gene sequence: CDR1 SGHTA, CDR2 FQGTGA. This CDR3 has 15 residues. V dropped 5 bases and J dropped 5 bases, with 18 bases sitting between them.

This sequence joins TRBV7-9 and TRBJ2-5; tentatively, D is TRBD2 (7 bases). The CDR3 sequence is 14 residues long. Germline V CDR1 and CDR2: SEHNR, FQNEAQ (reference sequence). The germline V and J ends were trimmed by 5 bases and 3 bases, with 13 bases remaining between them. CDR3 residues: CASSLRGGEETQYF. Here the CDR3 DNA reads TGTGCCAGCAGCCTACGAGGGGGGGAAGAGACCCAGTACTTC.

This CDR3 is CASSMRRHRGRVNTEAFF. For the CDR3, the DNA is TGTGCCAGTAGTATGCGCAGACACAGGGGCCGGGTGAACACTGAAGCTTTCTTT. The chain employs TRBV19 and TRBJ1-1; TRBD1 agrees at 7 bases. The CDR3 loop spans 18 amino acids. V trimming: 3 bases; J trimming: 0 bases; junction bases outside the gene matches: 13. Germline V lookup: CDR1 LNHDA, CDR2 SQIVND (reference sequence).

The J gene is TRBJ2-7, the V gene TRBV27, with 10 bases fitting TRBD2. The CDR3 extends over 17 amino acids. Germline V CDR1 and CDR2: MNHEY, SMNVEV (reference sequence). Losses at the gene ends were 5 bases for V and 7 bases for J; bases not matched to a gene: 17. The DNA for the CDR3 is TGTGCCAGCAGTCCAGGACTAGCGGCATCACGAGTGGGGGAGCAGTACTTC. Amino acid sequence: CASSPGLAASRVGEQYF.